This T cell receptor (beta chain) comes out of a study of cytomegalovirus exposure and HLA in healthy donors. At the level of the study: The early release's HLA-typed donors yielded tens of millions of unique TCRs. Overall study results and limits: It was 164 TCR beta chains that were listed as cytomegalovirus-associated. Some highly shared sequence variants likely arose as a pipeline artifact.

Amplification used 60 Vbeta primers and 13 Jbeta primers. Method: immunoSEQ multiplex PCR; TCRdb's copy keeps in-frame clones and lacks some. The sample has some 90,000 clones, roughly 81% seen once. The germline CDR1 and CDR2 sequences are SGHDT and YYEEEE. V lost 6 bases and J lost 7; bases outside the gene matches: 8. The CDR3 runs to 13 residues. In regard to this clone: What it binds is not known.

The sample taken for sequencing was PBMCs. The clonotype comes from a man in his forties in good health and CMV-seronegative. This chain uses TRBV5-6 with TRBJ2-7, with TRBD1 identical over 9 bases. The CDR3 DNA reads TGTGCCAGCACCGACGACAGGGGGAAGGAGCAGTACTTC. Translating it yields CASTDDRGKEQYF.